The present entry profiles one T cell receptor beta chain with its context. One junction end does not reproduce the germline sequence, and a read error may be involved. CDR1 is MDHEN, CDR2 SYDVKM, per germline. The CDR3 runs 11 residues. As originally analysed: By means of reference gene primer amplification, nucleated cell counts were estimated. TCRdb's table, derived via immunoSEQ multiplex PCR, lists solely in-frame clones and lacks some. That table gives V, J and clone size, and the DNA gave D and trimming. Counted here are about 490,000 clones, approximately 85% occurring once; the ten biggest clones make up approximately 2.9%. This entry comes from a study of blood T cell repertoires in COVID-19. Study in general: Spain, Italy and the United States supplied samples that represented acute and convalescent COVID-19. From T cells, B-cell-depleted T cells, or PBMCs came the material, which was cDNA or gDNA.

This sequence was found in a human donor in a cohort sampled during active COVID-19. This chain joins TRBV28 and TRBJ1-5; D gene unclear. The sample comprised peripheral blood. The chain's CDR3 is CASSLSASLDF. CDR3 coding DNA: TGTGCCAGCAGTTTATCAGCGTCCTTGGATTTT. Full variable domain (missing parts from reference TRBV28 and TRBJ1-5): DVKVTQSSRYLVKRTGEKVFLECVQDMDHENMFWYRQDPGLGLRLIYFSYDVKMKEKGDIPEGYSVSREKKERFSLILESASTNQTSMYLCASSLSASLDFGDGTRLSIL.